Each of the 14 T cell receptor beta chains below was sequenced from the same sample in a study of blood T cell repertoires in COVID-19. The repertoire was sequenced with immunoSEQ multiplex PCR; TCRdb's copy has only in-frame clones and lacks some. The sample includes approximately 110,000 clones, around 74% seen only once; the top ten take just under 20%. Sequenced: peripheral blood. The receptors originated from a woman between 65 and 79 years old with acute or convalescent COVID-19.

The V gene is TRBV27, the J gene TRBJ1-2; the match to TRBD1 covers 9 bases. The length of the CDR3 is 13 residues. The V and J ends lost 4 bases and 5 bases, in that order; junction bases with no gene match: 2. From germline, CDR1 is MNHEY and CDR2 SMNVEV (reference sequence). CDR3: CASSSTGGYGYTF. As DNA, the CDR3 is TGTGCCAGCAGTTCGACAGGGGGATATGGCTACACCTTC.

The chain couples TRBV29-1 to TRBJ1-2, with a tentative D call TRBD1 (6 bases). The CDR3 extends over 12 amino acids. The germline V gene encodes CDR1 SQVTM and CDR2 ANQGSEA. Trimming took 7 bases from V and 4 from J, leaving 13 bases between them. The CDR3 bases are TGCAGCGATCTGGACAGTTTCTATGGCTACACCTTC. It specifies CSDLDSFYGYTF.

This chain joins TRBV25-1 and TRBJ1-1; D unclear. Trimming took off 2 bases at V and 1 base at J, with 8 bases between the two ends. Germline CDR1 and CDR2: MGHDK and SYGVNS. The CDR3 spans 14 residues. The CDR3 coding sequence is TGTGCCAGCAGTGAACGGGGTTCGAACACTGAAGCTTTCTTT. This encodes CASSERGSNTEAFF.

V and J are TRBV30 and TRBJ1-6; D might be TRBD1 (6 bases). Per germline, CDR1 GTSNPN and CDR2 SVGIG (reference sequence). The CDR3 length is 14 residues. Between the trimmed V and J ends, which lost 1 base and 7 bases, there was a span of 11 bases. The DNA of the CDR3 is TGTGCCTGGAGTGGGGGACAAACCAATTCACCCCTCCACTTT. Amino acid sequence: CAWSGGQTNSPLHF.

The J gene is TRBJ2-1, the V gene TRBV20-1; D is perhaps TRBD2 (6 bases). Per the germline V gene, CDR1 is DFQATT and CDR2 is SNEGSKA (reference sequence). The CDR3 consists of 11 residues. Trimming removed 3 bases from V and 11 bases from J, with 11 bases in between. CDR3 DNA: TGCAGTGCTAGTCCCGGGACTCAGCAGTTCTTC. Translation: CSASPGTQQFF.

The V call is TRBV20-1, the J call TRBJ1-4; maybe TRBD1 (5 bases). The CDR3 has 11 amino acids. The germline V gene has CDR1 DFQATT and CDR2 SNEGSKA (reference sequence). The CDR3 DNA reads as TGCAGCGGACAAACTAATGAAAAACTGTTTTTT. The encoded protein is CSGQTNEKLFF.

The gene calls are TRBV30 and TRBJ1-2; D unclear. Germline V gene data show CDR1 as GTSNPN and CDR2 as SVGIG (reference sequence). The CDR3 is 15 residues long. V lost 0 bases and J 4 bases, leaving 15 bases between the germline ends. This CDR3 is CAWSVLGRSGYGYTF. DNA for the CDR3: TGTGCCTGGAGTGTCCTGGGCCGATCTGGCTATGGCTACACCTTC.

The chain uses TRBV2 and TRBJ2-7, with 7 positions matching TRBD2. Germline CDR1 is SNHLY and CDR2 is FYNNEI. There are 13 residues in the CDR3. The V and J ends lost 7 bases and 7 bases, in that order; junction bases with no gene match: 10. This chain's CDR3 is CASTLGGGGEQYF. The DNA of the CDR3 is TGTGCCAGCACCCTGGGGGGGGGTGGGGAGCAGTACTTC.

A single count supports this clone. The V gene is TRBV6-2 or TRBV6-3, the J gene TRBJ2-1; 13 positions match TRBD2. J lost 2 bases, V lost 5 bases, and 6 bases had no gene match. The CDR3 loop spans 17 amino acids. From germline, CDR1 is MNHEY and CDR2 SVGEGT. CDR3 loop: CASSPSGTSGAYNEQFF. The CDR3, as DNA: TGTGCCAGCAGTCCCTCGGGGACTAGCGGGGCCTACAATGAGCAGTTCTTC.

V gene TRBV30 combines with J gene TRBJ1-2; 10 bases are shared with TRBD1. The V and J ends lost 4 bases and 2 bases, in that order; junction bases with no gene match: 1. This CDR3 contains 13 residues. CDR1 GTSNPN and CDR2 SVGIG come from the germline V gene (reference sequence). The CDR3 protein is CAWMGQGNYGYTF. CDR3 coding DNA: TGTGCCTGGATGGGACAGGGGAACTATGGCTACACCTTC.

The CDR3 loop is CASRTGRSGNTIYF. The CDR3 DNA is TGTGCCAGCAGGACAGGGAGGTCTGGAAACACCATATATTTT. The V gene is TRBV6-6, the J gene TRBJ1-3, with 7 bases matching TRBD1. V shed 6 bases and J 1 base; nucleotides not matched to a gene: 3. The germline V gene encodes CDR1 MNHNY and CDR2 SVGAGI (reference sequence). The CDR3 is 14 residues long.

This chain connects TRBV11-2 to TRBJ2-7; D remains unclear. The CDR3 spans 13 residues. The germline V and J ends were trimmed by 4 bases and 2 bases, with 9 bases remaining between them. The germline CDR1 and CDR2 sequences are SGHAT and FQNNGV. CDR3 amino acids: CASSSGRAYEQYF. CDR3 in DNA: TGTGCCAGCAGCTCTGGGCGAGCCTACGAGCAGTACTTC.

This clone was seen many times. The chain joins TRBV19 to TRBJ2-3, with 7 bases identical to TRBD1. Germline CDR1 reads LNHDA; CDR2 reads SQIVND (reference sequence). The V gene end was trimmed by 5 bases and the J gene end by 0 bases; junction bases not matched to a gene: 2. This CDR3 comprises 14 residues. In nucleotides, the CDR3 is TGTGCCAGTAGTTCAGGGGGAAGCACAGATACGCAGTATTTT. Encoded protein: CASSSGGSTDTQYF.

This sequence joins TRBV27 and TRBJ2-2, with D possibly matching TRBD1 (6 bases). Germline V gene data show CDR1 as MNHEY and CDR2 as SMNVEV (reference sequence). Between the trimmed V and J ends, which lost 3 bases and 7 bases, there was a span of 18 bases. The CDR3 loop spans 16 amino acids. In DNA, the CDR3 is TGTGCCAGCAGTTTTGCCGACAGGCTCCCGCGCGGGGAGCTGTTTTTT. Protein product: CASSFADRLPRGELFF.